Listed below are T cell receptor beta chains from one sample, sequenced in a study of OX40 agonist ivuxolimab in advanced cancers. Clones were read by immunoSEQ multiplex PCR, and TCRdb kept only the in-frame ones, dropping some. This sample yields roughly 63,000 clones, of which roughly 87% are seen a single time; approximately 12% belongs to the top ten. Sequencing was performed on CD4+ or CD8+ T cells sorted from blood, taken in a trial of the OX40 agonist ivuxolimab. Every receptor here comes from an adult with an advanced solid tumor such as melanoma, head and neck, liver or kidney cancer. Each CDR3 is given without its conserved first and last residue. Fields, in order: J gene, V gene, CDR3 protein.

TRBJ1-4 TRBV7-9 ASSPVSQSEKLF
TRBJ1-1 TRBV19 ASRWGQGVRIEAF
TRBJ2-1 TRBV7-8 ASSLTDEQF
TRBJ2-7 TRBV27 ASSPQGYEQY
TRBJ2-1 TRBV7-9 ASSPGGRVEQF
TRBJ2-5 TRBV27 ASSFGTGGEQY
TRBJ1-6 TRBV6-1 ASSVTETAYNSPLH
TRBJ1-2 TRBV11-2 ASSPLGGYYGYT
TRBJ2-2 TRBV27 ASSLSGVPGELF
TRBJ2-1 TRBV9 ASSTFGTGVYNEQF
TRBJ2-7 TRBV28 ASSAPSRDSYDGLDEQY
TRBJ2-1 TRBV5-1 ASSPPGGSKNEQF
TRBJ2-7 TRBV10-2 ASRGDSLYEQY
TRBJ1-3 TRBV27 ASQGSGNTIY
TRBJ2-7 TRBV7-9 ASSPRDGGKNGYEQY
TRBJ2-1 TRBV29-1 SARTGNYNEQF
TRBJ2-7 TRBV27 ASSLGQGISYEQY
TRBJ2-4 TRBV4-1 ASSSRGGPAKNIQY
TRBJ1-3 TRBV7-6 ASSLIGGNTIY
TRBJ1-2 TRBV27 ASRIMTGVEGYT
TRBJ2-1 TRBV28 ASSLESGNEQF
TRBJ2-7 TRBV27 ASGYPGQAPYEQY
TRBJ2-1 TRBV5-1 ASSLASGGMNEQF
TRBJ2-3 TRBV19 ASSPDRTDTQY
TRBJ2-7 TRBV9 ASSPGLANSYEQY
TRBJ2-3 TRBV19 ASSINVLVTDTQY
TRBJ2-2 TRBV5-1 ASSLDLAGGETGELF
TRBJ2-1 TRBV19 ASSPSVGRSYNEQF
TRBJ2-1 TRBV5-3 ARSLQGNEQF
TRBJ1-2 TRBV6-1 ASSSTEYYGYT
TRBJ1-4 TRBV28 ASSYDRANEKLF
TRBJ2-2 TRBV29-1 SASGLAENTGELF
TRBJ1-5 TRBV19 ASSISSGTGDGPQH
TRBJ2-2 TRBV19 ASNWAGDTGELF
TRBJ2-4 TRBV7-9 ASSPLGPAKNIQY
TRBJ1-2 TRBV9 ASSLGGGVIYGYT